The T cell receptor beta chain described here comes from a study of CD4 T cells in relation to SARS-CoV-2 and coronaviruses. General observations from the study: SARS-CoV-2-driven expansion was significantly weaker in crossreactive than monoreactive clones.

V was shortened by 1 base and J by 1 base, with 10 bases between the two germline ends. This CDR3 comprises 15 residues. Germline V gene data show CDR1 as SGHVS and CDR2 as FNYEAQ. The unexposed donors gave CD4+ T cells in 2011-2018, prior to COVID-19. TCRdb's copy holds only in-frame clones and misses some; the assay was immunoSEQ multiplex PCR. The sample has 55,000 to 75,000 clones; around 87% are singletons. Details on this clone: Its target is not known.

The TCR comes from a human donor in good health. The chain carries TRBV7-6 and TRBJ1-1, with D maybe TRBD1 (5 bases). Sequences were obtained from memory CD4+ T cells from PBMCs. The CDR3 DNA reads TGTGCCAGCAGCTTAGGGGCAGGGACGAACACTGAAGCTTTCTTT. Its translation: CASSLGAGTNTEAFF.